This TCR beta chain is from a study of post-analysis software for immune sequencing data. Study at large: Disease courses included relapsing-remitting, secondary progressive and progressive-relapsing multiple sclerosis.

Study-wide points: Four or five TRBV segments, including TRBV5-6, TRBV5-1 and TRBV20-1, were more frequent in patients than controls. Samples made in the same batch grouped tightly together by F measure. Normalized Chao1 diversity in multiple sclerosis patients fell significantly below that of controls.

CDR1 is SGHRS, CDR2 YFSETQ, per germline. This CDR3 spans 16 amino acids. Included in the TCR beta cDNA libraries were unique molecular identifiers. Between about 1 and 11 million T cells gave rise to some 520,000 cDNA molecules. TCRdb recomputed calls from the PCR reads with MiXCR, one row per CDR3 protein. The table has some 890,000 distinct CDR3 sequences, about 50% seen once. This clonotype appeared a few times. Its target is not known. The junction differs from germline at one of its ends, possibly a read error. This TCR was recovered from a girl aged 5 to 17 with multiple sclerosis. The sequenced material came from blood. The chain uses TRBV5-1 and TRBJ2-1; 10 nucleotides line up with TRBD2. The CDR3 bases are TGTGCCAGCAGCTCTTTAGCGGGAGGTGACTACAATGAGCAGTTCTTC. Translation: CASSSLAGGDYNEQFF.